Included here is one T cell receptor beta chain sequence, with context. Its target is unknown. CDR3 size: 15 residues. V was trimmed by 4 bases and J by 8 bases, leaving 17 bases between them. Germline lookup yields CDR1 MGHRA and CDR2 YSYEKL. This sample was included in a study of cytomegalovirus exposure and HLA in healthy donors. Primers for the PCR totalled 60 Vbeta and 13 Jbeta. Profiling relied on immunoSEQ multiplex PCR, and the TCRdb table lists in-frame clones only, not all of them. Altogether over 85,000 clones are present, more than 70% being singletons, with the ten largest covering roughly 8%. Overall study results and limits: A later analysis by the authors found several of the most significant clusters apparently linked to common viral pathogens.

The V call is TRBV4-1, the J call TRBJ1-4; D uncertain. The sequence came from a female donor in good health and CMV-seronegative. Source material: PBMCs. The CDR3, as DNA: TGCGCCAGCAGCCCCGTGGGAGGGTTCAGGGAAAAACTGTTTTTT. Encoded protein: CASSPVGGFREKLFF.